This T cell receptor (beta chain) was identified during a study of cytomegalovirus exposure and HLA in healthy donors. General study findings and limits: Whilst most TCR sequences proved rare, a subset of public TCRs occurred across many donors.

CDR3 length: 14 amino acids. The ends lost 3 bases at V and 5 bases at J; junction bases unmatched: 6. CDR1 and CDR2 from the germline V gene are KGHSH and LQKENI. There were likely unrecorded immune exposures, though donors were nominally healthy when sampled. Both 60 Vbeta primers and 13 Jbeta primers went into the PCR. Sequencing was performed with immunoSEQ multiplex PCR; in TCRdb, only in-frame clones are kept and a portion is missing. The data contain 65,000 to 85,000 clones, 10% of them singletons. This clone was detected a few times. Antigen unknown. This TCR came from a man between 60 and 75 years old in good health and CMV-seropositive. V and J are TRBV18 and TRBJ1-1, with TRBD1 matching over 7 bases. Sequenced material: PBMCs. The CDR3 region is CASSPEQGETEAFF. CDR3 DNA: TGTGCCAGCTCACCGGAGCAGGGGGAAACTGAAGCTTTCTTT.